Listed below are T cell receptor beta chains from one sample, sequenced in a study of blood T cell repertoires in COVID-19. The assay was immunoSEQ multiplex PCR, and TCRdb's table has in-frame clones only and misses some. The table shows 14,000 to 15,000 clones, with approximately 86% occurring only once. Specimen: peripheral blood. The receptor source for this set is a human donor in a cohort sampled during active COVID-19. The CDR3 runs from the conserved cysteine through the conserved F or W. The order of the fields is clone size, V gene, CDR3 length, D gene, J gene, CDR3 DNA, CDR3 protein. The D gene is left open where the match is weak. Clone size is not always given. Where it is, it says once, few, many or a class for expanded clones.

clone_size: .
v_call: TRBV6-5
cdr3_length: 14
d_call: TRBD2
j_call: TRBJ2-7
cdr3_nt: TGTGCCAGCACCGCGCAGGGAGGGAAAAACGAGCAGTACTTC
cdr3_aa: CASTAQGGKNEQYF

clone_size: .
v_call: TRBV27
cdr3_length: 16
d_call: TRBD1
j_call: TRBJ2-2
cdr3_nt: TGTGCCAGCAGAAACATGAGACAGGGTAACACCGGGGAGCTGTTTTTT
cdr3_aa: CASRNMRQGNTGELFF

clone_size: .
v_call: TRBV7-8
cdr3_length: 14
d_call: .
j_call: TRBJ2-3
cdr3_nt: TGTGCCAGCAGCTTTGGCGGGGGCACAGATACGCAGTATTTT
cdr3_aa: CASSFGGGTDTQYF

clone_size: .
v_call: TRBV30
cdr3_length: 13
d_call: .
j_call: TRBJ1-1
cdr3_nt: TGTGCCTGGAGTGTAGGGGGGGCAGGGAGTTCTTTCTTT
cdr3_aa: CAWSVGGAGSSFF

clone_size: .
v_call: TRBV30
cdr3_length: 12
d_call: .
j_call: TRBJ2-7
cdr3_nt: TGTGCCGGGCACGGGGGAGCTTACGAGCAGTACTTC
cdr3_aa: CAGHGGAYEQYF

clone_size: once
v_call: TRBV4-3
cdr3_length: 18
d_call: .
j_call: TRBJ2-1
cdr3_nt: TGCGCCAGCAGCCAAGATCGGTTCGGGAGTCCGTCCTACAATGAGCAGTTCTTC
cdr3_aa: CASSQDRFGSPSYNEQFF

clone_size: .
v_call: TRBV10-3
cdr3_length: 17
d_call: TRBD1
j_call: TRBJ2-1
cdr3_nt: TGTGCCATCAGTGAATGGACAGGGGCTGGGATGGGGAATGAGCAGTTCTTC
cdr3_aa: CAISEWTGAGMGNEQFF

clone_size: .
v_call: TRBV2
cdr3_length: 14
d_call: .
j_call: TRBJ1-2
cdr3_nt: TGTGCCAGCAGTGAAGGAGGGAGGGTCTATGGCTACACCTTC
cdr3_aa: CASSEGGRVYGYTF

clone_size: few
v_call: TRBV19
cdr3_length: 16
d_call: TRBD1
j_call: TRBJ1-3
cdr3_nt: TGTGCCAGTAGTATCCAGGGGGCATTCTCTGGAAACACCATATATTTT
cdr3_aa: CASSIQGAFSGNTIYF

clone_size: .
v_call: TRBV7-6
cdr3_length: 15
d_call: .
j_call: TRBJ2-2
cdr3_nt: TGTGCCAGCAGCCGCTTTACAGGGAACACCGGGGAGCTGTTTTTT
cdr3_aa: CASSRFTGNTGELFF

clone_size: few
v_call: TRBV7-9
cdr3_length: 13
d_call: .
j_call: TRBJ1-3
cdr3_nt: TGTGCCAACGACAGGAGCTCTGGAAACACCATATATTTT
cdr3_aa: CANDRSSGNTIYF

clone_size: .
v_call: TRBV18
cdr3_length: 15
d_call: .
j_call: TRBJ1-1
cdr3_nt: TGTGCCAGCTCACCACCTGGCAGGGCCCACACTGAAGCTTTCTTT
cdr3_aa: CASSPPGRAHTEAFF

clone_size: once
v_call: TRBV2
cdr3_length: 17
d_call: .
j_call: TRBJ1-2
cdr3_nt: TGTGCCAGCAGTGAAGCTACCGTCTGGACAGCTAAAGGGGGCTACACCTTC
cdr3_aa: CASSEATVWTAKGGYTF

clone_size: .
v_call: TRBV7-2
cdr3_length: 11
d_call: .
j_call: TRBJ2-1
cdr3_nt: TGTGCCAGCAGCAACCCCGGGGAGCAGTTCTTC
cdr3_aa: CASSNPGEQFF

clone_size: .
v_call: TRBV29-1
cdr3_length: 15
d_call: .
j_call: TRBJ2-1
cdr3_nt: TGCAGCGTTGGGGCTCACAGTAATATCTACAATGAGCAGTTCTTC
cdr3_aa: CSVGAHSNIYNEQFF

clone_size: once
v_call: TRBV6-5
cdr3_length: 13
d_call: .
j_call: TRBJ1-1
cdr3_nt: TGTGCCACCGCGGACTTCTTGAACACTGAAGCTTTCTTT
cdr3_aa: CATADFLNTEAFF

clone_size: .
v_call: TRBV9
cdr3_length: 13
d_call: .
j_call: TRBJ2-7
cdr3_nt: TGTGCCAGCAGCGCTGGGCAGACCTACGAGCAGTACTTC
cdr3_aa: CASSAGQTYEQYF

clone_size: .
v_call: TRBV9
cdr3_length: 17
d_call: TRBD1
j_call: TRBJ1-6
cdr3_nt: TGTGCCAGCAGCACAGGGGCAGGGGGCGCTTATAATTCACCCCTCCACTTT
cdr3_aa: CASSTGAGGAYNSPLHF

clone_size: .
v_call: TRBV5-6
cdr3_length: 17
d_call: .
j_call: TRBJ1-4
cdr3_nt: TGTGCCAGCAGCTTGGGGTTACAGGATGCAACTAATGAAAAACTGTTTTTT
cdr3_aa: CASSLGLQDATNEKLFF

clone_size: .
v_call: TRBV2
cdr3_length: 15
d_call: .
j_call: TRBJ1-5
cdr3_nt: TGTGCCAGCAGCGATGACAGGTGGAGCAATCAGCCCCAGCATTTT
cdr3_aa: CASSDDRWSNQPQHF

clone_size: .
v_call: TRBV5-1
cdr3_length: 13
d_call: TRBD1
j_call: TRBJ1-1
cdr3_nt: TGCGCCAGCAGCCGGGACAGTTACACTGAAGCTTTCTTT
cdr3_aa: CASSRDSYTEAFF

clone_size: .
v_call: TRBV9
cdr3_length: 14
d_call: .
j_call: TRBJ2-7
cdr3_nt: TGTGCCAGCAGCCCCAGGAGGACTTCTTACGAGCAGTACTTC
cdr3_aa: CASSPRRTSYEQYF

clone_size: .
v_call: TRBV4-1
cdr3_length: 17
d_call: .
j_call: TRBJ1-2
cdr3_nt: TGCGCCAGCAGCCAATCCAACAACAGAGAAAATAACTATGGCTACACCTTC
cdr3_aa: CASSQSNNRENNYGYTF

clone_size: .
v_call: TRBV9
cdr3_length: 17
d_call: .
j_call: TRBJ1-6
cdr3_nt: TGTGCCAGCAGCCCCTCCCTAGGTGCGGCGACGAGGTCACCCCTCCACTTT
cdr3_aa: CASSPSLGAATRSPLHF

clone_size: .
v_call: TRBV2
cdr3_length: 15
d_call: .
j_call: TRBJ2-7
cdr3_nt: TGTGCCAGCAGTGATTTTCCCCGGGAGTCATACGAGCAGTACTTC
cdr3_aa: CASSDFPRESYEQYF

clone_size: .
v_call: TRBV7-2
cdr3_length: 15
d_call: TRBD2
j_call: TRBJ2-1
cdr3_nt: TGTGCCAGCAGCCAAAGCGGGGGGGACTACAATGAGCAGTTCTTC
cdr3_aa: CASSQSGGDYNEQFF

clone_size: .
v_call: TRBV6-6
cdr3_length: 14
d_call: TRBD1
j_call: TRBJ1-1
cdr3_nt: TGTGCCAGCAGCCACCGACAGGGCGGCACTGAAGCTTTCTTT
cdr3_aa: CASSHRQGGTEAFF

clone_size: .
v_call: TRBV7-2
cdr3_length: 15
d_call: TRBD1
j_call: TRBJ1-4
cdr3_nt: TGTGCCAGCAGCTTAGGTTTGGGACAGGGTGAAAAACTGTTTTTT
cdr3_aa: CASSLGLGQGEKLFF

clone_size: .
v_call: TRBV3-1/TRBV3-2
cdr3_length: 15
d_call: .
j_call: TRBJ2-5
cdr3_nt: TGTGCCAGCAGCCCGTCATCCGGGAGCCAAGAGACCCAGTACTTC
cdr3_aa: CASSPSSGSQETQYF

clone_size: .
v_call: TRBV11-2
cdr3_length: 15
d_call: .
j_call: TRBJ2-7
cdr3_nt: TGTGCCAGCAGCTTTAGTCAGGGCTTCTCCTACGAGCAGTACTTC
cdr3_aa: CASSFSQGFSYEQYF

clone_size: .
v_call: TRBV5-1
cdr3_length: 14
d_call: TRBD1
j_call: TRBJ1-1
cdr3_nt: TGCGCCAGCAGCTCGGACAGGTTGAACACTGAAGCTTTCTTT
cdr3_aa: CASSSDRLNTEAFF

clone_size: .
v_call: TRBV7-9
cdr3_length: 13
d_call: .
j_call: TRBJ1-4
cdr3_nt: TGTGCCAGCAGACCTCCGGGGGGCCCAGAACTGTTTTTT
cdr3_aa: CASRPPGGPELFF

clone_size: .
v_call: TRBV4-3
cdr3_length: 13
d_call: .
j_call: TRBJ1-1
cdr3_nt: TGCGCCAGCAGCCAGGGACACAACACTGAAGCTTTCTTT
cdr3_aa: CASSQGHNTEAFF

clone_size: .
v_call: TRBV27
cdr3_length: 14
d_call: .
j_call: TRBJ1-2
cdr3_nt: TGTGCCAGCAGTTTATCGGGGGGGTACTATGGCTACACCTTC
cdr3_aa: CASSLSGGYYGYTF

clone_size: .
v_call: TRBV4-3
cdr3_length: 16
d_call: TRBD1
j_call: TRBJ1-4
cdr3_nt: TGCGCCAGCAGCCAAGATCACAGACAGGGGAATGAAAAACTGTTTTTT
cdr3_aa: CASSQDHRQGNEKLFF

clone_size: .
v_call: TRBV7-9
cdr3_length: 17
d_call: .
j_call: TRBJ1-1
cdr3_nt: TGTGCCAGCAGCGAGTCAGCGGCCGAGACCTTGAACACTGAAGCTTTCTTT
cdr3_aa: CASSESAAETLNTEAFF

clone_size: few
v_call: TRBV2
cdr3_length: 16
d_call: .
j_call: TRBJ2-5
cdr3_nt: TGTGCCAGCAGTGAAGCGCAGGGCCTCCGGGGGGAGACCCAGTACTTC
cdr3_aa: CASSEAQGLRGETQYF

clone_size: .
v_call: TRBV7-6
cdr3_length: 13
d_call: .
j_call: TRBJ2-5
cdr3_nt: TGTGCCAGCAGCTTAATGGGCTGGGAGACCCAGTACTTC
cdr3_aa: CASSLMGWETQYF

clone_size: .
v_call: TRBV19
cdr3_length: 13
d_call: .
j_call: TRBJ2-5
cdr3_nt: TGTGCCAGTAGAAGGACAGATAAAGAGACCCAGTACTTC
cdr3_aa: CASRRTDKETQYF

clone_size: .
v_call: TRBV7-9
cdr3_length: 12
d_call: .
j_call: TRBJ2-7
cdr3_nt: TGTGCCAGCAGCTTAGGTGGGCTCGAGCAGTACTTC
cdr3_aa: CASSLGGLEQYF

clone_size: .
v_call: TRBV5-4
cdr3_length: 14
d_call: .
j_call: TRBJ2-5
cdr3_nt: TGTGCCAGCAGCTTGGCCGTGGGCCCGGAGACCCAGTACTTC
cdr3_aa: CASSLAVGPETQYF

clone_size: .
v_call: TRBV7-9
cdr3_length: 13
d_call: .
j_call: TRBJ2-5
cdr3_nt: TGTGCCAGCAGCTTAAGTCACGGGGAGACCCAGTACTTC
cdr3_aa: CASSLSHGETQYF

clone_size: .
v_call: TRBV7-2
cdr3_length: 14
d_call: TRBD1
j_call: TRBJ1-1
cdr3_nt: TGTGCCAGCAGCCCGAGGGGACAGGGGTATGGAGCTTTCTTT
cdr3_aa: CASSPRGQGYGAFF

clone_size: .
v_call: TRBV18
cdr3_length: 15
d_call: .
j_call: TRBJ2-1
cdr3_nt: TGTGCCAGCTCACCACGGAGGGACGGGTCTAATGAGCAGTTCTTC
cdr3_aa: CASSPRRDGSNEQFF

clone_size: .
v_call: TRBV19
cdr3_length: 13
d_call: .
j_call: TRBJ1-2
cdr3_nt: TGTGCCAGTAGTATAGATCTGCGGTATGGCTACACCTTC
cdr3_aa: CASSIDLRYGYTF

clone_size: .
v_call: TRBV7-2
cdr3_length: 13
d_call: .
j_call: TRBJ1-1
cdr3_nt: TGTGCCAGCAGCTTACGAATGGCCACTGAAGCTTTCTTT
cdr3_aa: CASSLRMATEAFF

clone_size: .
v_call: TRBV9
cdr3_length: 15
d_call: .
j_call: TRBJ2-3
cdr3_nt: TGTGCCAGCAGCGCAGTCTGGGGCCCCACAGATACGCAGTATTTT
cdr3_aa: CASSAVWGPTDTQYF

clone_size: .
v_call: TRBV10-3
cdr3_length: 12
d_call: .
j_call: TRBJ2-7
cdr3_nt: TGTGCCATCAGTGAGAGCAGGTACGAGCAGTACTTC
cdr3_aa: CAISESRYEQYF

clone_size: .
v_call: TRBV7-8
cdr3_length: 13
d_call: .
j_call: TRBJ1-2
cdr3_nt: TGTGCCAGCAGCCCTGGGCCCTACTATGGCTACACCTTC
cdr3_aa: CASSPGPYYGYTF

clone_size: .
v_call: TRBV5-1
cdr3_length: 16
d_call: TRBD2
j_call: TRBJ2-5
cdr3_nt: TGCGCCAGCAGTGTCGGAGCGGGGGGGCCAGGAGAGACCCAGTACTTC
cdr3_aa: CASSVGAGGPGETQYF

clone_size: .
v_call: TRBV18
cdr3_length: 13
d_call: .
j_call: TRBJ2-5
cdr3_nt: TGTGCCAGCTCACCCCTCTCCTTAGAGACCCAGTACTTC
cdr3_aa: CASSPLSLETQYF

clone_size: few
v_call: TRBV4-1
cdr3_length: 15
d_call: .
j_call: TRBJ1-5
cdr3_nt: TGCGCCAGCAGCCAAGGCCCAGGGGCTAATCAGCCCCAGCATTTT
cdr3_aa: CASSQGPGANQPQHF

clone_size: .
v_call: TRBV7-3
cdr3_length: 15
d_call: .
j_call: TRBJ1-2
cdr3_nt: TGTGCCAGCAGCGAAAGTACAGGGATGCCCTATGGCTACACCTTC
cdr3_aa: CASSESTGMPYGYTF

clone_size: .
v_call: TRBV7-2
cdr3_length: 13
d_call: .
j_call: TRBJ2-7
cdr3_nt: TGTGCCAGCAGCTTAGAAAGGGGACTCGAGCAGTACTTC
cdr3_aa: CASSLERGLEQYF

clone_size: .
v_call: TRBV5-1
cdr3_length: 16
d_call: TRBD2
j_call: TRBJ2-2
cdr3_nt: TGCGCCAGCAGCTTCACAGCGGGGGCGAACACCGGGGAGCTGTTTTTT
cdr3_aa: CASSFTAGANTGELFF

clone_size: few
v_call: TRBV2
cdr3_length: 13
d_call: .
j_call: TRBJ1-3
cdr3_nt: TGTGCCAGCGGGGTGCCAGGGGGAAACACCATATATTTT
cdr3_aa: CASGVPGGNTIYF

clone_size: once
v_call: TRBV29-1
cdr3_length: 12
d_call: .
j_call: TRBJ1-1
cdr3_nt: TGCAGCGCCAGGGGTATAAACACTGAAGCTTTCTTT
cdr3_aa: CSARGINTEAFF

clone_size: .
v_call: TRBV20-1
cdr3_length: 11
d_call: .
j_call: TRBJ1-1
cdr3_nt: TGCAGTGCTAGGCGGGGGGTCGAAGCTTTCTTT
cdr3_aa: CSARRGVEAFF